Below, 32 T cell receptor beta chains from the same sample are listed, as sequenced in a study of OX40 agonist ivuxolimab in advanced cancers. The protocol was immunoSEQ multiplex PCR, while the TCRdb copy is restricted to in-frame clones and leaves out a portion. There are around 27,000 clones in the sample; about nine tenths occur only once, and more than 20% lies in the top ten. Sequencing used CD4+ or CD8+ T cells sorted from blood, obtained in a trial of the OX40 agonist ivuxolimab. These receptor sequences come from an adult with an advanced solid tumor such as melanoma, head and neck, liver or kidney cancer.

The chain combines TRBV11-3 with TRBJ2-3; D perhaps matches TRBD2 (5 bases). CDR1 and CDR2 (germline): SGHNT, YENEEA. Trimming took 5 bases from V and 4 from J, leaving 10 bases between them. The CDR3 is 13 amino acids. The CDR3 DNA is TGTGCCAGCAGCCAAAACGGGGCAGATACGCAGTATTTT. It is translated as CASSQNGADTQYF.

V usage is TRBV14 and J usage is TRBJ2-3; D call uncertain. V lost 1 base to trimming and J lost 4 bases, with 21 bases between them. Germline lookup yields CDR1 SGHDN and CDR2 FVKESK. The CDR3 consists of 18 residues. CDR3 in DNA: TGTGCCAGCAGCCAAGCGGACCGCTTCAGGTTTAGGGCAGATACGCAGTATTTT. Encoded protein: CASSQADRFRFRADTQYF.

V is TRBV7-6 and J is TRBJ2-1; TRBD2 aligns across 11 bases. CDR1 SGHVS and CDR2 FNYEAQ come from the germline V gene. This CDR3 has 17 amino acids. With V trimmed by 4 bases and J by 2 bases, 7 bases remained unmatched. CDR3 in DNA: TGTGCCAGCAGCTCGATCTTAGCGGGAGGGCCCTACAATGAGCAGTTCTTC. Its translation is CASSSILAGGPYNEQFF.

The CDR3: CASSEGKTSGVGPYNEQFF. The CDR3 nucleotides are TGTGCCAGCAGTGAAGGAAAGACTAGCGGGGTGGGTCCCTACAATGAGCAGTTCTTC. J is TRBJ2-1 and V is TRBV2; 11 bases are shared with TRBD2. The CDR3 consists of 19 residues. Trimming cost V 1 base and J 2 bases; bases outside gene matches: 10. Germline V gives CDR1 SNHLY, CDR2 FYNNEI.

Written as DNA, the CDR3 is TGTGCCAGCAGCCAAGCGACCACGGCCCCCGAGCAGTACTTC. This encodes CASSQATTAPEQYF. The genes are TRBV7-9 and TRBJ2-7; no firm D call. Trimming took off 5 bases at V and 6 bases at J, with 17 bases between the two ends. The CDR3 is 14 amino acids. The germline V gene encodes CDR1 SEHNR and CDR2 FQNEAQ (reference sequence).

The chain carries TRBV11-2 and TRBJ2-2; 8 positions agree with TRBD2. After removal of 0 bases from V and 3 bases from J, the junction contained 0 bases not matched to a gene. Germline assignment: CDR1 SGHAT and CDR2 FQNNGV. CDR3 size: 15 residues. CDR3: CASSLELADTGELFF. CDR3 bases: TGTGCCAGCAGCTTAGAACTAGCGGACACCGGGGAGCTGTTTTTT.

In nucleotides, the CDR3 is TGTGCCAGCAGTTACTCGGACAGGTCCTACGAGCAGTACTTC. Encoded protein: CASSYSDRSYEQYF. The gene calls are TRBV6-6 and TRBJ2-7, with TRBD1 identical over 7 bases. The CDR3 runs to 14 residues. After removal of 0 bases from V and 1 base from J, the junction contained 0 bases not matched to a gene. Germline values: CDR1 MNHNY, CDR2 SVGAGI (reference sequence).

This chain connects TRBV2 to TRBJ2-5, with D hard to call. Germline CDR1 reads SNHLY; CDR2 reads FYNNEI. V dropped 7 bases and J dropped 2 bases, with 11 bases sitting between them. The CDR3 loop spans 13 amino acids. The CDR3: CASTPLGQETQYF. In DNA form, the CDR3 reads TGTGCCAGCACTCCCCTGGGGCAAGAGACCCAGTACTTC.

The rearrangement links TRBV30 to TRBJ2-7; TRBD2 matches at 7 bases. Germline CDR1 reads GTSNPN; CDR2 reads SVGIG (reference sequence). The J segment lost 5 bases and the V segment lost 0 bases, leaving 19 bases of the junction unmatched. The CDR3 runs 18 residues. CDR3 residues: CAWSVNMFGAGIAHEQYF. The CDR3 nucleotides read TGTGCCTGGAGTGTAAATATGTTCGGAGCGGGAATAGCCCACGAGCAGTACTTC.

Only one count was recorded for this clone. CDR3 region: CASSFVSRRTGELFF. CDR3 DNA sequence: TGTGCCAGCAGTTTCGTTAGTCGGCGGACCGGGGAGCTGTTTTTT. The chain carries TRBV27 and TRBJ2-2; D is uncertain. Per the germline V gene, CDR1 is MNHEY and CDR2 is SMNVEV (reference sequence). CDR3 length: 15 amino acids. V was cut by 3 bases and J by 5 bases, with 13 bases left in between.

The rearrangement joins TRBV7-9 to TRBJ2-1, with no clear D. V dropped 4 bases and J dropped 6 bases, with 10 bases sitting between them. The CDR3 sequence is 13 residues long. Germline CDR1 reads SEHNR; CDR2 reads FQNEAQ (reference sequence). CDR3 protein: CASSYRTVNEQFF. CDR3 nucleotide sequence: TGTGCCAGCAGCTATAGAACCGTCAATGAGCAGTTCTTC.

The chain employs TRBV14 and TRBJ2-5; 9 nucleotides line up with TRBD1. Gene TRBJ2-7 matches the end of the DNA better, so the J call may be wrong. Germline V gives CDR1 SGHDN, CDR2 FVKESK. This CDR3 region has 16 residues. CDR3 sequence reads: CASSQTPGQGSYEQYF. The DNA of the CDR3 is TGTGCCAGCAGCCAGACCCCGGGACAGGGCTCCTACGAGCAGTACTTC.

This clone showed up just a few times. The chain has TRBV7-2 and TRBJ1-1; D might be TRBD1 (5 bases). The CDR3 runs 15 residues. Germline CDR1 is SGHTA and CDR2 is FQGNSA. V was cut by 6 bases and J by 1 base, with 15 bases left in between. The CDR3 nucleotides read TGTGCCAGCAGTCAGCTGTTGGGGGAGAACACTGAAGCTTTCTTT. Encoded protein: CASSQLLGENTEAFF.

The CDR3 sequence: CASSIELSQETQYF. The CDR3 DNA reads TGTGCCAGTAGTATTGAGCTATCCCAAGAGACCCAGTACTTC. The J gene is TRBJ2-5, the V gene TRBV19; no clear D gene. There are 14 residues in the CDR3. Germline CDR1 LNHDA, CDR2 SQIVND (reference sequence). Trimming removed 3 bases at V and 1 base at J, with 9 bases between.

The chain recombines TRBV27 with TRBJ2-3, with TRBD2 identical over 11 bases. V lost 6 bases, J lost 4 bases, and 9 bases stayed unmatched. From germline, CDR1 is MNHEY and CDR2 SMNVEV (reference sequence). The CDR3 runs 16 residues. CDR3 DNA sequence: TGTGCCAGCAGATATGTAGCGGGAGGGCCCCCAGATACGCAGTATTTT. Protein sequence: CASRYVAGGPPDTQYF.

Only one count was recorded for this clone. V usage is TRBV7-6 and J usage is TRBJ2-5; D is perhaps TRBD1 (6 bases). Germline V CDR1 and CDR2: SGHVS, FNYEAQ. Deletions cut 2 bases from V and 5 bases from J, with 15 bases between. CDR3 length: 15 residues. CDR3 protein: CASSLLQSQGETQYF. The DNA of the CDR3 is TGTGCCAGCAGCTTATTACAGTCCCAGGGGGAGACCCAGTACTTC.

This clone was counted once. V usage is TRBV6-1 and J usage is TRBJ1-5; 9 bases are a match to TRBD1. This CDR3 has 15 amino acids. V shed 6 bases and J 5 bases; nucleotides not matched to a gene: 8. In germline, CDR1 is MNHNS, CDR2 SASEGT. The CDR3 DNA follows: TGTGCCAGCAGAGAGGGACAGGGAGTCCATCAGCCCCAGCATTTT. Its protein is CASREGQGVHQPQHF.

J is TRBJ2-4 and V is TRBV5-5; 12 bases map to TRBD2. The V gene end was trimmed by 2 bases and the J gene end by 8 bases; junction bases not matched to a gene: 2. Germline V gene sequence: CDR1 SGHKS, CDR2 YYEKEE (reference sequence). There are 14 residues in the CDR3. The CDR3 region is CASSFASGRDIQYF. CDR3 in DNA: TGTGCCAGCAGCTTCGCTAGCGGGAGGGACATTCAGTACTTC.

About this clone: An end of the junction does not agree with germline; a read error may underlie this. This rearrangement joins TRBV5-4 to TRBJ2-7; TRBD1 might be the D (6 bases). Germline assignment: CDR1 SGHNT and CDR2 YYREEE (reference sequence). The CDR3 has 11 residues. The CDR3 DNA is TGTGCCAGCAGCTCGAGGGGGTACCCCCTTTTC. It encodes CASSSRGYPLF.

The V gene is TRBV27, the J gene TRBJ1-5; TRBD1 matches at 7 bases. V was pared by 8 bases and J by 5 bases, with 6 bases of the junction left unmatched. This CDR3 is built from 13 residues. Germline V gives CDR1 MNHEY, CDR2 SMNVEV (reference sequence). The CDR3 DNA is TGTGCCAGCGGCAAAACAGGGGATCAGCCCCAGCATTTT. Amino acid sequence: CASGKTGDQPQHF.

The chain is built from TRBV27 and TRBJ2-3, with TRBD1 matching over 7 bases. Losses at the gene ends were 4 bases for V and 2 bases for J; bases not matched to a gene: 12. Germline V gene sequence: CDR1 MNHEY, CDR2 SMNVEV (reference sequence). CDR3 size: 17 residues. The CDR3 DNA is TGTGCCAGCAGTTCCAGACAGGGTCCCTTCTCCACAGATACGCAGTATTTT. The encoded protein is CASSSRQGPFSTDTQYF.

The J gene is TRBJ2-7, the V gene TRBV5-5; 10 bases are a match to TRBD1. Germline CDR1 is SGHKS and CDR2 is YYEKEE (reference sequence). Trimming at V came to 7 bases and at J to 3 bases, leaving 10 bases not matched to a gene. This CDR3 has 15 amino acids. The CDR3 reads CASQLGGQGIYEQYF. DNA for the CDR3: TGTGCCAGCCAGCTAGGGGGACAGGGGATCTACGAGCAGTACTTC.

This clone was observed a single time. The chain joins TRBV9 to TRBJ1-5; perhaps TRBD1 as D (6 bases). The germline V gene encodes CDR1 SGDLS and CDR2 YYNGEE. The CDR3 has 15 amino acids. The V end lost 0 bases, the J end lost 6 bases, and 13 bases lay between the germline ends. The CDR3: CASSVGAGATQPQHF. The DNA for the CDR3 is TGTGCCAGCAGCGTAGGGGCAGGGGCTACTCAGCCCCAGCATTTT.

This clone was picked up one time. This CDR3 reads CASSFGLAVYNEQFF. As DNA, the CDR3 is TGTGCCAGCAGTTTCGGACTAGCGGTATACAATGAGCAGTTCTTC. The chain joins TRBV27 to TRBJ2-1, with TRBD2 matching 10 bases. Germline-derived CDR1 and CDR2 are MNHEY and SMNVEV (reference sequence). Losses at the gene ends were 3 bases for V and 4 bases for J; bases not matched to a gene: 3. CDR3 length equals 15 residues.

The chain uses TRBV14 and TRBJ2-3; tentatively, D is TRBD1 or TRBD2 (6 bases each). The length of the CDR3 is 16 residues. CDR1 is SGHDN, CDR2 FVKESK, per germline. V gave up 4 bases and J gave up 0 bases, with 14 bases separating them. The CDR3 DNA sequence: TGTGCCAGCAGCCGCGGGACATCGAGAAGCACAGATACGCAGTATTTT. Its protein product is CASSRGTSRSTDTQYF.

The chain recombines TRBV7-9 with TRBJ2-7, with D tentatively TRBD1 or TRBD2 (5 bases each). There are 17 residues in the CDR3. The V end lost 4 bases, the J end lost 3 bases, and 22 bases lay between the germline ends. The germline V gene encodes CDR1 SEHNR and CDR2 FQNEAQ (reference sequence). The CDR3 here is CASSSSTTGPSFYEQYF. The DNA of the CDR3 is TGTGCCAGCAGCTCGAGTACCACGGGACCCTCCTTCTACGAGCAGTACTTC.

This clone came up a few times. The gene calls are TRBV4-3 and TRBJ2-5; 12 bases match TRBD1. Germline-derived CDR1 and CDR2 are LGHNA and YSLEER. The CDR3 is 19 residues long. The V and J ends lost 0 bases and 0 bases, in that order; junction bases with no gene match: 8. In DNA, the CDR3 is TGCGCCAGCAGCCAAGATTGGGGGACAGGGGGCCGGTACCAAGAGACCCAGTACTTC. Protein sequence: CASSQDWGTGGRYQETQYF.

V and J are TRBV9 and TRBJ2-5; possibly TRBD1 or TRBD2 for D (6 bases each). Trimming left V 8 bases short and J 1 base short, with 18 bases between. Germline-derived CDR1 and CDR2 are SGDLS and YYNGEE. This CDR3 spans 15 amino acids. CDR3 protein: CASTQGGGSQETQYF. Here the CDR3 DNA reads TGTGCCAGTACTCAAGGAGGGGGATCCCAAGAGACCCAGTACTTC.

The chain links TRBV19 to TRBJ2-2; TRBD2 might be the D (6 bases). Trimming removed 5 bases at V and 5 bases at J, with 6 bases between. Germline V gene lookup returns CDR1 LNHDA and CDR2 SQIVND (reference sequence). The CDR3 contains 12 residues. The CDR3 spells CASSRGTGELFF. CDR3 DNA: TGTGCCAGTAGTCGGGGGACCGGGGAGCTGTTTTTT.

The V call is TRBV7-8, the J call TRBJ2-7; 7 bases agree with TRBD2. CDR3 length: 14 residues. Germline assignment: CDR1 SGHVS and CDR2 FQNEAQ. V gave up 5 bases and J gave up 3 bases; unmatched junction bases: 7. The CDR3 DNA is TGTGCCAGCAGCCCTGGGCTAGCGGACTACGAGCAGTACTTC. Amino acid sequence: CASSPGLADYEQYF.

This clone was detected only once. The chain carries TRBV12-5 and TRBJ2-3; D gene uncertain. The CDR3 extends over 16 amino acids. V lost 3 bases and J lost 3, with 16 bases in between. The germline V gene encodes CDR1 LGHNT and CDR2 FRNRAP. Here the CDR3 DNA reads TGTGCTAGTGGTTTAGTAGCTACAGTTATGACAGATACGCAGTATTTT. Residues: CASGLVATVMTDTQYF.

This clone appeared a single time. The CDR3 reads CAISGLAGSTDTQYF. The CDR3 DNA reads TGTGCCATCAGTGGACTAGCGGGCAGCACAGATACGCAGTATTTT. The chain uses TRBV10-3 and TRBJ2-3; 10 bases agree with TRBD2. The germline gives CDR1 ENHRY, CDR2 SYGVKD. This CDR3 region has 15 residues. V shed 4 bases, J shed 0 bases, and the junction held 1 base outside the gene matches.